Shown below are 7 T cell receptor beta chains from a single sample sequenced in a study of T cell responses to AZD1222 COVID-19 vaccine. TCRdb's copy holds only in-frame clones and misses some; the assay was immunoSEQ multiplex PCR. This table has 75,000 to 100,000 clones, about 90% appearing once. The starting material was peripheral blood, obtained on day 0 of AZD1222 vaccination. The receptors shown here come from an adult in good health.

The chain employs TRBV3-1 (or the pseudogene TRBV3-2) and TRBJ1-2; no reliable D call. The CDR3 has 15 residues. Germline CDR1 LGHDT, CDR2 YNNKEL (reference sequence). The V end lost 4 bases, the J end lost 4 bases, and 16 bases lay between the germline ends. CDR3 sequence: CASSLSEELGYGYTF. The CDR3 nucleotides are TGTGCCAGCAGCCTAAGCGAAGAATTGGGCTATGGCTACACCTTC.

The chain recombines TRBV5-4 with TRBJ1-1; TRBD1 might be the D (5 bases). The CDR3 is 15 amino acids. Trimming cost V 7 bases and J 1 base, with 17 bases left between them. CDR1 and CDR2 from the germline V gene are SGHNT and YYREEE (reference sequence). The DNA for the CDR3 is TGTGCCAGCGGTGGAGGGCCAGGGAGGAACACTGAAGCTTTCTTT. Its protein is CASGGGPGRNTEAFF. The whole variable domain, filled in from reference TRBV5-4 and TRBJ1-1, reads ETGVTQSPTHLIKTRGQQVTLRCSSQSGHNTVSWYQQALGQGPQFIFQYYREEENGRGNFPPRFSGLQFPNYSSELNVNALELDDSALYLCASGGGPGRNTEAFFGQGTRLTVV.

This clone was counted once. This rearrangement joins TRBV25-1 to TRBJ1-1, with 8 bases lining up with TRBD1. This CDR3 is 14 amino acids long. Losses at the gene ends were 2 bases for V and 3 bases for J; bases not matched to a gene: 2. From germline, CDR1 is MGHDK and CDR2 SYGVNS. The CDR3 here is CASSELDRDTEAFF. The CDR3 DNA follows: TGTGCCAGCAGTGAACTGGACAGGGACACTGAAGCTTTCTTT.

The chain couples TRBV4-3 to TRBJ1-4; D is unclear. The V end was cut by 0 bases, the J end by 8 bases, with 10 bases between. Germline CDR1 reads LGHNA; CDR2 reads YSLEER. This CDR3 has 14 residues. The CDR3 here is CASSQDQQSEKLFF. The CDR3 DNA follows: TGCGCCAGCAGCCAAGACCAACAAAGCGAAAAACTGTTTTTT.

The chain recombines TRBV12-3 or TRBV12-4 with TRBJ2-7, with D uncertain. The ends were cut back, 5 bases at V and 6 bases at J, with 14 bases in the middle. CDR3 size: 13 residues. Written as DNA, the CDR3 is TGTGCCAGCAGTGAATTAAAAGGTCCCGAGCAGTACTTC. As protein: CASSELKGPEQYF.

The chain uses TRBV12-3 or TRBV12-4 and TRBJ2-1, with a weak D call TRBD2 (6 bases). This CDR3 contains 12 residues. With 7 bases removed from V and 6 bases from J, the gap between germline ends came to 10 bases. The CDR3, as DNA: TGTGCCAGCACCCGCGGGACCAATGAGCAGTTCTTC. This encodes CASTRGTNEQFF.

As DNA, the CDR3 is TGTGCCAGCAGTTACTACTTGGGGGGGGAGCTGTTTTTT. Its translation: CASSYYLGGELFF. This sequence joins TRBV6-6 and TRBJ2-2; D is ambiguous. The germline CDR1 and CDR2 sequences are MNHNY and SVGAGI (reference sequence). The CDR3 covers 13 residues. The V end was cut by 1 base, the J end by 8 bases, with 8 bases between.